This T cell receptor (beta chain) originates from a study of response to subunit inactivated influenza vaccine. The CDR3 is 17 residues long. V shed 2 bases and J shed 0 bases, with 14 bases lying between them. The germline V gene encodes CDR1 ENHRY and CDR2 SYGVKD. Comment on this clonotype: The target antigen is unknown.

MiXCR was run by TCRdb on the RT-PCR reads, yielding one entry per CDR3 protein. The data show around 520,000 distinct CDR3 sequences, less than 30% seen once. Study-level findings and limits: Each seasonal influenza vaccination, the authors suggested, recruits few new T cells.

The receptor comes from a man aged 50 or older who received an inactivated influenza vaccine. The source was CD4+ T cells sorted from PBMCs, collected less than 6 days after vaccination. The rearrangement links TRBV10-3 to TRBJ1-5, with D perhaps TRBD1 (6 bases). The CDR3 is CAISETQDSNSNQPQHF. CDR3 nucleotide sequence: TGTGCCATCAGTGAGACTCAGGACAGTAATAGCAATCAGCCCCAGCATTTT.